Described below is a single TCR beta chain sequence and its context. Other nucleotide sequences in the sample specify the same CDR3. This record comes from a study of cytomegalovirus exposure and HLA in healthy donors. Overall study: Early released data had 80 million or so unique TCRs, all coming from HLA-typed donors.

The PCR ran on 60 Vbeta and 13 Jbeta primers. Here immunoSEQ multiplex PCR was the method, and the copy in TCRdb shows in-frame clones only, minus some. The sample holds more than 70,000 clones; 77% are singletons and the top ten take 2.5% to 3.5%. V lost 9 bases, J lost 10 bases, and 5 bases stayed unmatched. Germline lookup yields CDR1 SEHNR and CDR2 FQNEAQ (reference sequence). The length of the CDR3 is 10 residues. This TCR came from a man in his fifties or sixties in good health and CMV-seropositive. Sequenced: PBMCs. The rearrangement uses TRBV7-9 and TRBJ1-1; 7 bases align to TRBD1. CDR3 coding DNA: TGTGCCAGTAGGGGGCGAGTAGCTTTCTTT. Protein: CASRGRVAFF.